This T cell receptor (beta chain) was identified in a study of blood T cell repertoires in COVID-19. In the study overall: In each case, the material was cDNA or gDNA derived from T cells, B-cell-depleted T cells, or PBMCs.

CDR1 MDHEN and CDR2 SYDVKM come from the germline V gene. The CDR3 contains 15 residues. Trimming at V came to 2 bases and at J to 2 bases, leaving 5 bases not matched to a gene. Sequencing was performed with immunoSEQ multiplex PCR; in TCRdb, only in-frame clones are kept and a portion is missing. The sample carries more than 35,000 clones, about 88% recorded once. The sequenced material came from peripheral blood. The J gene is TRBJ1-2, the V gene TRBV28, with TRBD1 matching over 7 bases. This clonotype was obtained from a man aged 60 to 69 with active COVID-19. The CDR3 DNA is TGTGCCAGCAGTTTACCCCCGGGACAGAACTATGGCTACACCTTC. As protein: CASSLPPGQNYGYTF.